The 6 T cell receptor beta chains presented below share a single source sample, sequenced in a study of human T cells and chemical hapten exposure. TCRdb itself ran the RACE reads through MiXCR, one entry per CDR3 protein. The sample yields around 160,000 distinct CDR3 sequences, 14% seen once. Time point noted: patch test 1, 2 weeks after DPC sensitization. Specified treatment: therapeutic diphenylcyclopropenone sensitization with weekly scalp DPC. The source was whole blood, collected in connection with sensitization to the hapten diphenylcyclopropenone (DPC). The receptors here all came from a woman aged 30 to 39 with alopecia areata. Some clones in this sample may be carry-over from other donors' samples.

The chain is built from TRBV19 and TRBJ2-3; 8 nucleotides line up with TRBD1. CDR1 and CDR2 (germline): LNHDA, SQIVND (reference sequence). The ends lost 5 bases at V and 5 bases at J; junction bases unmatched: 3. The CDR3 has 13 amino acids. This CDR3 is CASSDRGKDTQYF. The CDR3 DNA reads TGTGCCAGTAGTGACAGGGGAAAAGATACGCAGTATTTT.

This clonotype was seen a handful of times. V usage is TRBV4-3 and J usage is TRBJ2-5, with 8 nucleotides matching TRBD2. The V gene's germline CDR1 is LGHNA and CDR2 YSLEER. The CDR3 totals 16 residues. The ends lost 1 base at V and 6 bases at J; junction bases unmatched: 10. This chain's CDR3 is CASSQGLGTRSQTQYF. In DNA, the CDR3 is TGCGCCAGCAGCCAAGGCCTCGGGACTAGGAGCCAGACCCAGTACTTC.

The chain recombines TRBV28 with TRBJ2-2; 8 nucleotides match TRBD1. The CDR3 is 13 residues long. The germline CDR1 and CDR2 sequences are MDHEN and SYDVKM. V shed 6 bases, J shed 7 bases, and the junction held 4 bases outside the gene matches. The CDR3 bases are TGTGCCAGCAGCGGACAGGGAGGCGGGGAGCTGTTTTTT. It encodes CASSGQGGGELFF.

A few counts support this clonotype. The chain couples TRBV6-2 or TRBV6-3 to TRBJ2-1, with TRBD2 identical over 8 bases. Germline CDR1 reads MNHEY; CDR2 reads SVGEGT. This CDR3 region has 15 residues. The V gene end was trimmed by 6 bases and the J gene end by 7 bases; junction bases not matched to a gene: 11. CDR3 residues: CASRVAGLTYNEQFF. The CDR3 nucleotides are TGTGCCAGCAGAGTAGCGGGACTGACATATAATGAGCAGTTCTTC.

This clonotype appeared many times. The V call is TRBV11-2, the J call TRBJ2-1; the D is unclear. Germline V gene lookup returns CDR1 SGHAT and CDR2 FQNNGV. V dropped 3 bases and J dropped 5 bases, with 8 bases sitting between them. This CDR3 has 13 amino acids. The CDR3 coding sequence is TGTGCCAGCAGCTTGTCCCTTGACAATGAGCAGTTCTTC. Its protein is CASSLSLDNEQFF. Looking up the rest from reference TRBV11-2 and TRBJ2-1 gives the full variable domain: EAGVAQSPRYKIIEKRQSVAFWCNPISGHATLYWYQQILGQGPKLLIQFQNNGVVDDSQLPKDRFSAERLKGVDSTLKIQPAKLEDSAVYLCASSLSLDNEQFFGPGTRLTVL.

This clonotype has only a few counts. The chain recombines TRBV12-3 or TRBV12-4 with TRBJ2-3; tentative D call: TRBD2 (6 bases). V lost 4 bases and J lost 4, with 18 bases in between. The CDR3 is 16 amino acids. The CDR3 nucleotides are TGTGCCAGCAGTTCCGAGCGCTCGACTAGATCAGATACGCAGTATTTT. Encoded protein: CASSSERSTRSDTQYF.